Described below is a single T cell receptor beta chain sequence and its context. Its antigen remains unknown. By way of CD45RO/CCR7/CD25/CD127/CD95/CD27, the CD4+ regulatory, stem cell-like memory, central memory and naive cells were sorted. The data derive from a study of beta chain features in type 1 diabetes. Study in general: Age, gender and cell yields were similar between patients and healthy donors. Points from the study as a whole: Highly expressing activated T cells could be over-counted with a cDNA template.

Reverse transcription of all isolated RNA meant that expressed TCRB transcripts were sequenced. The data were produced by immunoSEQ multiplex PCR, yet TCRdb's version contains in-frame clones alone and is incomplete. The table records under 400,000 clones, around a fifth of them present only once. Germline V gene data show CDR1 as SGHRS and CDR2 as YFSETQ. This CDR3 contains 13 residues. Trimming pared 6 bases from V and 7 bases from J, leaving 17 bases between. The rearrangement joins TRBV5-1 to TRBJ2-7, with a tentative D call TRBD2 (5 bases). The sequence was collected from a young woman in good health. The sample comprised naive CD4+ T cells from blood. The CDR3 region has the DNA TGCGCCAGCACTTCCCCCGGGGTGAGTGAGCAGTACTTC. This sequence encodes CASTSPGVSEQYF.